This TCR beta chain was captured in a study of T cell repertoires in cytomegalovirus infection. Across the whole study: The public TCR beta signatures pointed to both CMV infection and matching HLA type.

Findings of the study overall: HLA-C-restricted CMV-specific TCR beta clonotypes were dominant in the ex vivo response. Accumulated public TCR beta family frequency recognized individuals carrying CMV together with the relevant HLA.

This clonotype has more than one count but fewer than ten. Its antigen is still unknown. CDR1 SGHVS and CDR2 FQNEAQ come from the germline V gene. The CDR3 extends over 15 amino acids. Deletions cut 0 bases from V and 4 bases from J, with 13 bases between. From the reads, TCRdb called clonotypes with MiXCR, one entry per CDR3 protein. The sample carries about 530,000 distinct CDR3 sequences, approximately 26% recorded once. The sequencing sample was made of PBMCs. This clonotype originated in a human donor in good health (CMV status not recorded). Some clones in this sample may be carry-over from other donors' samples. The V gene is TRBV7-8, the J gene TRBJ2-7; tentative D call: TRBD2 (5 bases). CDR3 DNA: TGTGCCAGCAGCTTAGCTAGCGCGAACCAGTACGAGCAGTACTTC. Translated: CASSLASANQYEQYF.